The T cell receptor (beta chain) described here comes from a study of cytomegalovirus exposure and HLA in healthy donors. The wider study: Unique TCR beta sequences numbering some 110 million came from 150 million to 200 million T cells in an earlier analysis. Overall study results and limits: The investigators catalogued 160 or so TCR beta chains as cytomegalovirus-associated. A cluster of highly shared sequence variants was likely a sequencing artifact.

A note on this clone: Its specificity is unknown.

The junction had 7 bases not matched to a gene; V was cut back by 5 bases and J by 0 bases. Germline-derived CDR1 and CDR2 are SGHAT and FQNNGV. The length of the CDR3 is 17 residues. PCR involved 60 Vbeta and 13 Jbeta primers. Authors' data handling: In a later analysis, the count reached 80 million or so unique TCR beta chains, with approximately 11 million shared. Libraries were prepared by immunoSEQ multiplex PCR; TCRdb keeps only in-frame clonotypes and omits some of them. V and J calls and clone size come straight from that table; D and trimming were deduced from the DNA. The sample yields around 70,000 clones, around 66% seen once.

The TCR originated in a man aged 55 to 70 in good health and CMV-seropositive. V usage is TRBV11-2 and J usage is TRBJ2-6; 7 bases match TRBD1. Material: PBMCs. For the CDR3, the DNA is TGTGCCAGCAGCCCGACCGGGACAGCCTCTGGGGCCAACGTCCTGACTTTC. Translation: CASSPTGTASGANVLTF.